These T cell receptor beta chains were read from a single sample in a study of OX40 agonist ivuxolimab in advanced cancers. Data came from immunoSEQ multiplex PCR; TCRdb stores just in-frame clones and leaves some out. The sample lists tens of thousands of clones, around four fifths occurring once. Specimen: CD4+ or CD8+ T cells sorted from blood, collected in a trial of the OX40 agonist ivuxolimab. The receptors come from an adult with an advanced solid tumor such as melanoma, head and neck, liver or kidney cancer. CDR3s include the opening cysteine and the closing phenylalanine or tryptophan. Each record gives: clone size, CDR3 length, D gene, J gene, V gene, CDR3 protein, CDR3 DNA. A D gene is named only where the DNA matches it firmly. Not all rows give a size; the values are once, few, many and, for expanded clones, a class.

>once|16|TRBD1|TRBJ1-1|TRBV28
CASSYGAGGRSTEAFF
TGTGCCAGCAGTTACGGGGCAGGGGGCAGGAGCACTGAAGCTTTCTTT
>.|15|.|TRBJ2-3|TRBV7-3
CASIPFLFGVDTQYF
TGTGCCAGCATCCCTTTTTTGTTTGGCGTGGATACGCAGTATTTT
>.|15|.|TRBJ2-5|TRBV19
CASRPLGQEKETQYF
TGTGCCAGTAGGCCCCTAGGGCAGGAGAAAGAGACCCAGTACTTC
>.|14|.|TRBJ1-2|TRBV9
CASSVDGSNYGYTF
TGTGCCAGCAGCGTAGATGGGTCTAACTATGGCTACACCTTC
>.|15|TRBD1|TRBJ1-1|TRBV19
CASSRTGIKDTEAFF
TGTGCCAGTAGCCGGACAGGCATTAAGGACACTGAAGCTTTCTTT
>.|13|.|TRBJ2-5|TRBV18
CASSPGAGQTQYF
TGTGCCAGCTCACCTGGGGCGGGGCAGACCCAGTACTTC
>.|14|.|TRBJ2-1|TRBV5-1
CASSASRGANEQFF
TGCGCCAGCAGCGCCTCACGGGGGGCCAATGAGCAGTTCTTC
>.|16|TRBD1|TRBJ1-2|TRBV5-6
CASSTQGTGWNYGYTF
TGTGCCAGCAGCACCCAGGGGACAGGGTGGAACTATGGCTACACCTTC
>.|14|.|TRBJ2-7|TRBV28
CASMQTGTPPEQYF
TGTGCCAGCATGCAAACCGGGACACCCCCCGAGCAGTACTTC
>.|14|TRBD1|TRBJ2-5|TRBV6-1
CASAQGQTQETQYF
TGTGCCAGCGCTCAGGGACAGACCCAAGAGACCCAGTACTTC
>once|14|TRBD2|TRBJ2-2|TRBV10-2
CASRRAGDAGELFF
TGCGCCAGCAGAAGAGCGGGGGATGCCGGGGAGCTGTTTTTT
>.|13|.|TRBJ1-1|TRBV11-3
CASSFSTNTEAFF
TGTGCCAGCAGCTTTTCAACCAACACTGAAGCTTTCTTT